A selection of T cell receptor beta chains follows, all from one sample in a study of shared clonotypes between healthy human individuals. Produced via immunoSEQ multiplex PCR; TCRdb's table is partial and in-frame only. Altogether around 1.5 million clones are present, about 98% being singletons, with the ten largest covering about 0.42%. The specimen was naive CD4+ T cells sorted from blood. All receptors come from a man aged 25-45 years in good health. Both conserved end residues are part of each CDR3. Each record gives: clone size, CDR3 length, J gene, V gene, CDR3 protein. The size of a clone is reported for some rows only, either as once, few or many, or as a class for expanded clones.

once 16 TRBJ2-2 TRBV27 CASALGVVRYTGELFF
. 13 TRBJ2-7 TRBV19 CASSIRIPYEQYF
. 13 TRBJ2-7 TRBV6-5 CASRPVLNYEQYF
once 13 TRBJ2-3 TRBV30 CAWIPGKADTQYF
. 13 TRBJ1-1 TRBV6-1 CASTDSKNTEAFF
once 13 TRBJ2-3 TRBV5-1 CASSFQAGDTQYF
. 16 TRBJ2-3 TRBV19 CASSIAGRTSTDTQYF
once 13 TRBJ2-7 TRBV5-4 CASSLIEGSEQYF
once 12 TRBJ1-5 TRBV7-2 CASSRYREPQHF
. 19 TRBJ2-3 TRBV11-2 CASSPRGVGAGGHTDTQYF
. 15 TRBJ2-2 TRBV5-1 CASSVGGTDTGELFF
. 13 TRBJ2-2 TRBV7-6 CASSLQLAEELFF
. 15 TRBJ2-7 TRBV19 CASSIEVAGGYEQYF
once 15 TRBJ2-5 TRBV18 CASSPLPGDQETQYF
. 16 TRBJ2-1 TRBV9 CASSTRTSGGLGEQFF
. 16 TRBJ2-7 TRBV12-5 CASGFPPGTGSHEQYF
. 14 TRBJ2-1 TRBV7-8 CASWTSGGGYEQFF
. 12 TRBJ1-1 TRBV28 CASREIGTEAFF
. 15 TRBJ2-2 TRBV5-1 CASSFREQGAGELFF
once 11 TRBJ2-1 TRBV28 CASKSMWGEFF